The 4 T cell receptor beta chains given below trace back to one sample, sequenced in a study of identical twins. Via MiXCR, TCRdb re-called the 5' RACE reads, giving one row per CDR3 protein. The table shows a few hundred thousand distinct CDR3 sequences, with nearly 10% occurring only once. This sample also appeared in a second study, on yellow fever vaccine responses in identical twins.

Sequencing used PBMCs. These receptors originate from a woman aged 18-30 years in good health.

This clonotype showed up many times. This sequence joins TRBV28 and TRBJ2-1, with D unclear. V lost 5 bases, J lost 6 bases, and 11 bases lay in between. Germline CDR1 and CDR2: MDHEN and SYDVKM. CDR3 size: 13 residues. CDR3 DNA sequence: TGTGCCAGCAGTGGCCCCCCGGTCAATGAGCAGTTCTTC. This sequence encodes CASSGPPVNEQFF. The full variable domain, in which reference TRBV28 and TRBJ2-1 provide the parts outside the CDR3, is DVKVTQSSRYLVKRTGEKVFLECVQDMDHENMFWYRQDPGLGLRLIYFSYDVKMKEKGDIPEGYSVSREKKERFSLILESASTNQTSMYLCASSGPPVNEQFFGPGTRLTVL.

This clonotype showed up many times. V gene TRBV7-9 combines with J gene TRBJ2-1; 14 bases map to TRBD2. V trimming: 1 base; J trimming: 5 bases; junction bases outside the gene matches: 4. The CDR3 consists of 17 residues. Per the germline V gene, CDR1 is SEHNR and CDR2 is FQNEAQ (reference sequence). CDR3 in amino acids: CASSLGGLAGVHNEQFF. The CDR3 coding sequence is TGTGCCAGCAGCTTAGGGGGACTAGCGGGAGTCCACAATGAGCAGTTCTTC. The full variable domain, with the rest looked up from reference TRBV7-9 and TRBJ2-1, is DTGVSQNPRHKITKRGQNVTFRCDPISEHNRLYWYRQTLGQGPEFLTYFQNEAQLEKSRLLSDRFSAERPKGSFSTLEIQRTEQGDSAMYLCASSLGGLAGVHNEQFFGPGTRLTVL.

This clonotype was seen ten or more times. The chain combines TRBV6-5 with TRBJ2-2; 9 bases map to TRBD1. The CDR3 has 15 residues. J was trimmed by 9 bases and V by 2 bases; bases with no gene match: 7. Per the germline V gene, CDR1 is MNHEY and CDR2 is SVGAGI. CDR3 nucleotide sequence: TGTGCCAGCAGTTACGAACAGGGGGCATTAAGGGAGCTGTTTTTT. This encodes CASSYEQGALRELFF.

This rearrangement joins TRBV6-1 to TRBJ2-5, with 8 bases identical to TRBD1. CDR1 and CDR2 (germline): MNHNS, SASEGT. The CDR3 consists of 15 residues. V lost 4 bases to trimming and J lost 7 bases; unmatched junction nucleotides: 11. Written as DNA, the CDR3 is TGTGCCAGCAGTGGGGACAGGTTCATTGCGGGGACCCAGTACTTC. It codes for CASSGDRFIAGTQYF.